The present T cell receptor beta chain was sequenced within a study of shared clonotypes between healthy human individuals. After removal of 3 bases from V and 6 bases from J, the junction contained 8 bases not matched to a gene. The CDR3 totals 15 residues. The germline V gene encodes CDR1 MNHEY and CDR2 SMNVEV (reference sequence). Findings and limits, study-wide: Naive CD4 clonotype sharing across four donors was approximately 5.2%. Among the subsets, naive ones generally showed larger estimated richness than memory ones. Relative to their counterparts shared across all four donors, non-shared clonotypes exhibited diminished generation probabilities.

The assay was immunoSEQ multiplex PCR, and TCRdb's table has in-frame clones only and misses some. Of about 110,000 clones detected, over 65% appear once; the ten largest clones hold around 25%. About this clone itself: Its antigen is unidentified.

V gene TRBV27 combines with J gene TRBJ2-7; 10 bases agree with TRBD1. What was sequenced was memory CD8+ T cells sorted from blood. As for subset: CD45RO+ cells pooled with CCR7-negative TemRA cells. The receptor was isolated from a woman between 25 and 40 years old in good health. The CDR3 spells CASSFHDRGRAEQYF. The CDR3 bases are TGTGCCAGCAGTTTCCACGACAGGGGGCGGGCCGAGCAGTACTTC.